Each of the 28 T cell receptor beta chains below was sequenced from the same sample in a study of Ad26.COV2.S vaccination and SARS-CoV-2 variants. The treatment is: about 20 received Ad26.COV2.S at low or high dose, single or two shots; 5 received placebo; per-sample allocation not given. Sampling occurred on day 63 after the first vaccine or placebo injection. TCRdb's copy holds only in-frame clones and misses some; the assay was immunoSEQ multiplex PCR. Here the sample spans some 340,000 clones, 70% to 90% being singletons. Sequenced material: peripheral blood, taken in a trial of Ad26.COV2.S vaccine versus placebo. The receptors stem from a person between 18 and 59 years old who received the Ad26.COV2.S COVID-19 vaccine or a placebo.

This sequence joins TRBV6-6 and TRBJ2-7, with 9 positions matching TRBD1. CDR1 and CDR2 from the germline V gene are MNHNY and SVGAGI (reference sequence). With V trimmed by 5 bases and J by 2 bases, 13 bases remained unmatched. The CDR3 has 17 residues. The CDR3 is CASSPSMGTGYPYEQYF. The CDR3, as DNA: TGTGCCAGCAGTCCCTCAATGGGGACAGGGTATCCCTACGAGCAGTACTTC.

This clone was seen only once. The chain joins TRBV11-3 to TRBJ2-2; 16 bases are a match to TRBD2. Germline V lookup: CDR1 SGHNT, CDR2 YENEEA. With 5 bases clipped from V and 9 bases from J, the junction kept 12 bases outside the gene matches. This CDR3 contains 18 residues. CDR3 sequence (DNA): TGTGCCAGCAGCCGTGGGACTAGCGGGGGGGGCCGCAAACGGGAGCTGTTTTTT. Protein product: CASSRGTSGGGRKRELFF. Looking up the rest from reference TRBV11-3 and TRBJ2-2 gives the full variable domain: EAGVVQSPRYKIIEKKQPVAFWCNPISGHNTLYWYLQNLGQGPELLIRYENEEAVDDSQLPKDRFSAERLKGVDSTLKIQPAELGDSAVYLCASSRGTSGGGRKRELFFGEGSRLTVL.

The J gene is TRBJ2-1, the V gene TRBV6-1; D may be TRBD1 (6 bases). V was pared by 1 base and J by 10 bases, with 14 bases between. There are 14 residues in the CDR3. The germline V gene encodes CDR1 MNHNS and CDR2 SASEGT. For the CDR3, the DNA is TGTGCCAGCAGTGAAGGGTGGGGGCTAGGGGAGCAGTTCTTC. Translated: CASSEGWGLGEQFF.

V and J are TRBV12-3 or TRBV12-4 and TRBJ1-2; D gene unclear. V shed 7 bases and J shed 8 bases, with 17 bases lying between them. The CDR3 loop spans 13 amino acids. For the CDR3, the DNA is TGTGCCAGCACACCGGGCAGCCAGAGGGGCTACACCTTC. Protein sequence: CASTPGSQRGYTF.

The genes are TRBV11-2 and TRBJ1-1, with 8 positions matching TRBD1. The CDR3 spans 13 residues. Trimming cost V 2 bases and J 7 bases; bases outside gene matches: 3. Germline CDR1 and CDR2: SGHAT and FQNNGV. The CDR3 region is CASSLRQGIEAFF. CDR3 sequence (DNA): TGTGCCAGCAGCTTAAGACAGGGGATTGAAGCTTTCTTT.

This rearrangement joins TRBV7-2 to TRBJ2-7; tentatively, D is TRBD1 (7 bases). Germline V gene data show CDR1 as SGHTA and CDR2 as FQGNSA. Trimming cost V 1 base and J 1 base, with 14 bases left between them. This CDR3 has 16 residues. In DNA, the CDR3 is TGTGCCAGCAGCTTAGAGGCAGGGGGACTTTCCTACGAGCAGTACTTC. This translates into CASSLEAGGLSYEQYF.

The rearrangement joins TRBV6-1 to TRBJ2-2; D remains unclear. Germline V gene sequence: CDR1 MNHNS, CDR2 SASEGT. This CDR3 is built from 14 residues. The V gene lost 3 bases and the J gene lost 1 base, with 6 bases spanning the gap. CDR3: CASSETWNTGELFF. In nucleotides, the CDR3 is TGTGCCAGCAGTGAGACCTGGAACACCGGGGAGCTGTTTTTT.

In the case of this clone: Other nucleotide sequences in the sample specify the same CDR3. The genes are TRBV3-1 (or the pseudogene TRBV3-2) and TRBJ1-5; D remains unclear. The CDR3 is 12 amino acids. Germline lookup yields CDR1 LGHDT and CDR2 YNNKEL (reference sequence). Trimming shortened V by 1 base and J by 7 bases, and 5 bases separated the two germline ends. The CDR3 loop is CASSQGAQPQHF. The CDR3 bases are TGTGCCAGCAGCCAAGGTGCGCAGCCCCAGCATTTT.

The chain combines TRBV6-5 with TRBJ2-1; 13 nucleotides match TRBD2. CDR3 size: 15 residues. V lost 8 bases and J lost 3; bases outside the gene matches: 4. Germline-derived CDR1 and CDR2 are MNHEY and SVGAGI. CDR3 sequence reads: CASYGLAGDYNEQFF. CDR3 bases: TGTGCCAGCTACGGACTAGCGGGGGACTACAATGAGCAGTTCTTC.

The chain employs TRBV9 and TRBJ2-1, with TRBD2 matching 9 bases. The CDR3 covers 14 residues. The V gene's germline CDR1 is SGDLS and CDR2 YYNGEE. V shed 0 bases and J 11 bases; nucleotides not matched to a gene: 6. CDR3 sequence reads: CASSVGLAEDQQFF. For the CDR3, the DNA is TGTGCCAGCAGCGTAGGACTAGCGGAGGATCAGCAGTTCTTC.

This chain connects TRBV29-1 to TRBJ2-1; TRBD1 matches 7 bases. In germline, CDR1 is SQVTM, CDR2 ANQGSEA. V gave up 5 bases and J gave up 6 bases; unmatched junction bases: 1. The CDR3 consists of 11 residues. CDR3 coding DNA: TGCAGCGTTAACAGGGGCAATGAGCAGTTCTTC. It is translated as CSVNRGNEQFF.

The genes are TRBV3-1 (or the pseudogene TRBV3-2) and TRBJ1-6, with a possible D match to TRBD1 (6 bases). This CDR3 is built from 15 residues. The V end was cut by 5 bases, the J end by 8 bases, with 16 bases between. Germline CDR1 reads LGHDT; CDR2 reads YNNKEL (reference sequence). The CDR3 DNA reads as TGTGCCAGCAGCTCGGAACTGGGGGCCCATTCACCCCTCCACTTT. Protein sequence: CASSSELGAHSPLHF.

The gene calls are TRBV6-5 and TRBJ2-7, with D perhaps TRBD1 (5 bases). Trimming cost V 6 bases and J 2 bases, with 11 bases left between them. This CDR3 is 13 amino acids long. Germline V gene data show CDR1 as MNHEY and CDR2 as SVGAGI. DNA of the CDR3: TGTGCCAGCAGGCTGACAGATGCCTACGAGCAGTACTTC. Protein: CASRLTDAYEQYF.

The V and J genes are TRBV3-1 (or the pseudogene TRBV3-2) and TRBJ1-3; D might be TRBD1 (5 bases). V was shortened by 2 bases and J by 0 bases, with 14 bases between the two germline ends. Germline CDR1 reads LGHDT; CDR2 reads YNNKEL (reference sequence). This CDR3 has 17 amino acids. The CDR3 DNA sequence: TGTGCCAGCAGCCAACGGGGACCCTCGAGCTCTGGAAACACCATATATTTT. Translation: CASSQRGPSSSGNTIYF.

This rearrangement joins TRBV6-2 or TRBV6-3 to TRBJ2-1; the D call may be TRBD1 or TRBD2 (5 bases each). Germline assignment: CDR1 MNHEY and CDR2 SVGEGT. V lost 5 bases, J lost 7 bases, and 9 bases lay in between. The CDR3 is 12 amino acids. CDR3 bases: TGTGCCAGCAGTCGTGGGGGTAATGAGCAGTTCTTC. It translates to CASSRGGNEQFF.

The chain links TRBV20-1 to TRBJ2-3; 8 positions agree with TRBD2. Germline CDR1 reads DFQATT; CDR2 reads SNEGSKA (reference sequence). CDR3 length: 15 amino acids. The J segment lost 0 bases and the V segment lost 3 bases, leaving 5 bases of the junction unmatched. The CDR3 coding sequence is TGCAGTGCTAGTCTCGGCGGGGGGAGCACAGATACGCAGTATTTT. Its protein is CSASLGGGSTDTQYF.

The rearrangement links TRBV6-5 to TRBJ1-4; D is perhaps TRBD1 (6 bases). The V gene's germline CDR1 is MNHEY and CDR2 SVGAGI. This CDR3 has 15 amino acids. Trimming took 5 bases from V and 5 from J, leaving 15 bases between them. The CDR3 region is CASSPKGGRNEKLFF. As DNA, the CDR3 is TGTGCCAGCAGTCCCAAGGGGGGCCGCAATGAAAAACTGTTTTTT.

This clone occurred once. The CDR3 region is CASSLGTVEAFF. CDR3 in DNA: TGTGCCAGCTCACTAGGGACAGTTGAAGCTTTCTTT. The chain links TRBV18 to TRBJ1-1; 7 bases match TRBD1. V dropped 4 bases and J dropped 7; count of bases not matched to a gene: 3. Germline V gives CDR1 KGHSH, CDR2 LQKENI. This CDR3 is 12 amino acids long.

CDR3 in DNA: TGTGCCAGCGGAACTGGACACCCGTTTGGTGAAAAACTGTTTTTT. Its protein product is CASGTGHPFGEKLFF. The V and J genes are TRBV3-1 (or the pseudogene TRBV3-2) and TRBJ1-4; tentatively, D is TRBD1 (5 bases). CDR3 size: 15 residues. Germline loops: CDR1 LGHDT, CDR2 YNNKEL (reference sequence). V lost 8 bases, J lost 7 bases, and 20 bases lay in between.

The genes are TRBV15 and TRBJ1-1; 7 bases line up with TRBD1. The CDR3 length is 17 residues. CDR1 is LNHNV, CDR2 YYDKDF, per germline (reference sequence). The V gene end was trimmed by 1 base and the J gene end by 2 bases; junction bases not matched to a gene: 10. The CDR3 spells CATSRVRQGGYNTEAFF. The CDR3 DNA sequence: TGTGCCACCAGCAGAGTTAGACAGGGAGGCTATAACACTGAAGCTTTCTTT.

The CDR3 sequence: CIPPDRVTEAFF. The CDR3 nucleotides are TGCATCCCTCCCGACAGGGTTACTGAAGCTTTCTTT. This chain links TRBV29-1 with TRBJ1-1, with 7 bases identical to TRBD1. Germline V CDR1 and CDR2: SQVTM, ANQGSEA. The length of the CDR3 is 12 residues.

The chain uses TRBV30 and TRBJ2-3, with 8 bases aligning to TRBD1. CDR1 and CDR2 from the germline V gene are GTSNPN and SVGIG (reference sequence). Trimming took 6 bases from V and 2 from J; bases not matched to a gene: 7. The CDR3 loop spans 14 amino acids. CDR3 region: CACQGQGITDTQYF. The CDR3 DNA reads as TGTGCCTGCCAAGGACAGGGAATCACAGATACGCAGTATTTT.

This chain links TRBV7-3 with TRBJ2-5; weak D call: TRBD1 (6 bases). V was clipped by 5 bases and J by 2 bases, with 9 bases between them. The CDR3 length is 13 residues. Per germline, CDR1 SGHTA and CDR2 FQGTGA. As DNA, the CDR3 is TGTGCCAGCAGCGCCGGACAGCAAGAGACCCAGTACTTC. This encodes CASSAGQQETQYF.

V and J are TRBV9 and TRBJ1-1; TRBD1 might be the D (6 bases). The CDR3 is made up of 13 amino acids. In germline, CDR1 is SGDLS, CDR2 YYNGEE. The V end lost 4 bases, the J end lost 4 bases, and 11 bases lay between the germline ends. CDR3 DNA sequence: TGTGCCAGCAGCCCCTCGGACAGCACTGAAGCTTTCTTT. Protein sequence: CASSPSDSTEAFF.

The gene calls are TRBV19 and TRBJ2-7; 11 positions agree with TRBD2. This CDR3 spans 18 amino acids. V lost 0 bases to trimming and J lost 1 base; unmatched junction nucleotides: 8. Germline-derived CDR1 and CDR2 are LNHDA and SQIVND (reference sequence). The CDR3 coding sequence is TGTGCCAGTAGTATAGAGACCGGGACTAGCGGAATTTCCTACGAGCAGTACTTC. Its translation: CASSIETGTSGISYEQYF. The whole variable domain, filled in from reference TRBV19 and TRBJ2-7, reads DGGITQSPKYLFRKEGQNVTLSCEQNLNHDAMYWYRQDPGQGLRLIYYSQIVNDFQKGDIAEGYSVSREKKESFPLTVTSAQKNPTAFYLCASSIETGTSGISYEQYFGPGTRLTVT.

This rearrangement joins TRBV7-2 to TRBJ1-5; TRBD1 aligns across 7 bases. The V gene end was trimmed by 5 bases and the J gene end by 6 bases; junction bases not matched to a gene: 7. Germline lookup yields CDR1 SGHTA and CDR2 FQGNSA. This CDR3 has 14 residues. CDR3: CASSQDRAGQPQHF. As DNA, the CDR3 is TGTGCCAGCAGCCAAGACAGGGCCGGTCAGCCCCAGCATTTT.

This clone was seen only a few times. CDR3 sequence (DNA): TGTGCCAGCAGGCCTACAAAGGCCCTCTCCTACGAGCAGTACTTC. It is translated as CASRPTKALSYEQYF. V and J are TRBV11-2 and TRBJ2-7; D remains ambiguous. The CDR3 runs 15 residues. The germline V gene encodes CDR1 SGHAT and CDR2 FQNNGV. V was cut by 6 bases and J by 0 bases, with 15 bases left in between.

The genes are TRBV6-5 and TRBJ1-4; 10 bases align to TRBD1. After removal of 4 bases from V and 7 bases from J, the junction contained 9 bases not matched to a gene. Germline loops: CDR1 MNHEY, CDR2 SVGAGI. CDR3 length: 16 amino acids. The CDR3 protein is CASSSAWTGGSEKLFF. The DNA of the CDR3 is TGTGCCAGCAGTTCCGCCTGGACAGGGGGGAGTGAAAAACTGTTTTTT.